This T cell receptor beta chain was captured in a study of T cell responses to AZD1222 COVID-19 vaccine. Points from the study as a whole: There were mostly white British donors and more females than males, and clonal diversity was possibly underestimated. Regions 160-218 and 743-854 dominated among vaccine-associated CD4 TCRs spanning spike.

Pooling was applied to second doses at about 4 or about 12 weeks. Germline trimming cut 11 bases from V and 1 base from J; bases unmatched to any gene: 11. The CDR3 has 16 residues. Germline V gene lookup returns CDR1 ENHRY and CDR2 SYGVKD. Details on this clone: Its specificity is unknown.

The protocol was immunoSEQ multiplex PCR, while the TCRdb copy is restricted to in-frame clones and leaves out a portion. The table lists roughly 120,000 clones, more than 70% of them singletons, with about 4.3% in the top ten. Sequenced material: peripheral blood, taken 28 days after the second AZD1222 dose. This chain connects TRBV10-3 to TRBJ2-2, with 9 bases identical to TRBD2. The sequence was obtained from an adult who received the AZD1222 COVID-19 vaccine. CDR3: CASGGAGGQNTGELFF. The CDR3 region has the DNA TGTGCCTCTGGGGGAGCGGGGGGCCAGAACACCGGGGAGCTGTTTTTT.